This T cell receptor (beta chain) originates from a study of post-analysis software for immune sequencing data. Study-wide background: Included among the disease courses, which were recorded for the cohort, were relapsing-remitting, secondary progressive and progressive-relapsing multiple sclerosis. Study-wide findings and caveats: In patients, about 5 TRBV segments were more frequent than in controls, with TRBV5-6, TRBV5-1 and TRBV20-1 among them. Multiple sclerosis patients had significantly lower normalized Chao1 diversity than controls.

CDR1 ENHRY and CDR2 SYGVKD come from the germline V gene. This CDR3 is 12 amino acids long. Trimming cost V 10 bases and J 11 bases, with 20 bases left between them. On this clonotype: No antigen is known for it. A much larger clone lies a single base off, so this may be a read error.

Prepared libraries of TCR beta cDNA carried unique molecular identifiers. TCRdb reanalysed the PCR reads using MiXCR and keeps one entry per CDR3 protein. The data contain around 770,000 distinct CDR3 sequences, roughly 50% of them singletons. The source of this sequence is a girl aged 10-17 years with multiple sclerosis. The V and J genes are TRBV10-3 and TRBJ1-1; D is unresolved. The sample consisted of blood. The CDR3 region is CASSDPGFGAFF. The CDR3 bases are TGTGCCAGCAGCGACCCAGGATTCGGGGCTTTCTTT.